The source of this T cell receptor beta chain is a study of T cell therapy after organ transplantation. The CDR3 extends over 16 amino acids. The table came from immunoSEQ multiplex PCR; TCRdb's copy has only in-frame clones and leaves some out. The data contain about 3,600 clones, about 69% of them singletons. Documented time point: 20-29 weeks after completion of therapy. About this clone itself: Its antigen remains unidentified.

The source material was CD8+ T cells from blood, sampled after autologous CMV-specific T cell therapy. The clonotype comes from a human patient who had received a solid organ transplant and had CMV disease. Certain T cells may be donor cells from the graft. V gene TRBV21-1 combines with J gene TRBJ2-5. TRBV21-1 is a recognized pseudogene. CDR3 nucleotides: TGTGCCAGCAGCAAAGCGCTATCCGGCAGACAAGAGACCCAGTACTTC. Its translation: CASSKALSGRQETQYF.